These 2 T cell receptor beta chains were all obtained from the same sample, sequenced in a study of blood T cell repertoires in COVID-19. The assay was immunoSEQ multiplex PCR, and TCRdb's table has in-frame clones only and misses some. The data contain 150,000 to 200,000 clones, nearly 80% of them singletons. Input material: PBMCs or T cells enriched from blood (not recorded which). These receptors came from a man aged 60-69 years who had been exposed to COVID-19.

This clone was recorded at least ten times. This chain joins TRBV5-1 and TRBJ1-3; D not certain. CDR1 and CDR2 (germline): SGHRS, YFSETQ. The CDR3 spans 14 residues. Trimming removed 8 bases from V and 1 base from J, with 13 bases in between. The CDR3 nucleotides read TGCGCCAGTCGGGGAGGACTTTCTGGAAACACCATATATTTT. Its protein is CASRGGLSGNTIYF.

The gene calls are TRBV3-1 (or the pseudogene TRBV3-2) and TRBJ1-2; TRBD1 is a possible D gene (5 bases). The ends were cut back, 4 bases at V and 4 bases at J, with 13 bases in the middle. Germline CDR1 LGHDT, CDR2 YNNKEL (reference sequence). The CDR3 is 14 residues long. CDR3 bases: TGTGCCAGCAGCCCCCAAAGGGGCGGCTATGGCTACACCTTC. It translates to CASSPQRGGYGYTF.